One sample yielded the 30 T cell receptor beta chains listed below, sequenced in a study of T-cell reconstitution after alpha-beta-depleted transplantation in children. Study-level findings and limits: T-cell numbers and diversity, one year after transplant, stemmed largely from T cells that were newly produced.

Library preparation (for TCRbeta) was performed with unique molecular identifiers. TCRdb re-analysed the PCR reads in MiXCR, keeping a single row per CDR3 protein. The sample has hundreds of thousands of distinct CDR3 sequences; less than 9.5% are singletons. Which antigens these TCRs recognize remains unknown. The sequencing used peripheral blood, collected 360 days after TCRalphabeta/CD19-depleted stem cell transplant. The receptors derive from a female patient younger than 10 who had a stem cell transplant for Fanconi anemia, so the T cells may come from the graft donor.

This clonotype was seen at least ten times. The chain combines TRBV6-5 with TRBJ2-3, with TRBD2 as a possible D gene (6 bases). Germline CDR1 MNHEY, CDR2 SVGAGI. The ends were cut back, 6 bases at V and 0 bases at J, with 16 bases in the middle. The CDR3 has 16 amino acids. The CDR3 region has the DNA TGTGCCAGCAGCTCCCCCAGCGGGCTTAGCACAGATACGCAGTATTTT. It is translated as CASSSPSGLSTDTQYF.

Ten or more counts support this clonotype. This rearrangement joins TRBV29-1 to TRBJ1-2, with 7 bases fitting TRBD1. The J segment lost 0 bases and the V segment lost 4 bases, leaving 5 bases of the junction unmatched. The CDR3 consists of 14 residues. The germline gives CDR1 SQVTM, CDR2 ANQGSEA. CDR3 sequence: CSVGGQVANYGYTF. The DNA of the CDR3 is TGCAGCGTTGGAGGACAGGTAGCTAACTATGGCTACACCTTC.

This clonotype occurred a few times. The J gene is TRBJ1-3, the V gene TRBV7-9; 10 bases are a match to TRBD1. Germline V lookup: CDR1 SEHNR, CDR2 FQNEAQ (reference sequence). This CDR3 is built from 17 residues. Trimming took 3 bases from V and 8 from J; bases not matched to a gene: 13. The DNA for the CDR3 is TGTGCCAGCAGCTTGCTAGCTACCGGGACAGGGGTGGACACCATATATTTT. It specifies CASSLLATGTGVDTIYF.

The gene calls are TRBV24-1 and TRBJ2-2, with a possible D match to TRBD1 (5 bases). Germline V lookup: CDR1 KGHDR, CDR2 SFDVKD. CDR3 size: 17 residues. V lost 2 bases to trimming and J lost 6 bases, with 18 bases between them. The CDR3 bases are TGTGCCACCAGTGATTGGACGGCAGGGCCTCCTCCCGGGGAGCTGTTTTTT. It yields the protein CATSDWTAGPPPGELFF.

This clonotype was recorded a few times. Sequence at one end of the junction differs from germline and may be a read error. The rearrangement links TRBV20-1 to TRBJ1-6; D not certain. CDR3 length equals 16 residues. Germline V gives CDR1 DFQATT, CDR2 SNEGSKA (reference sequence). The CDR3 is CSATKSASSNNSPLHF. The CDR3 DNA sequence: TGCAGTGCTACCAAGTCCGCCTCCTCCAATAATTCACCCCTCCACTTT.

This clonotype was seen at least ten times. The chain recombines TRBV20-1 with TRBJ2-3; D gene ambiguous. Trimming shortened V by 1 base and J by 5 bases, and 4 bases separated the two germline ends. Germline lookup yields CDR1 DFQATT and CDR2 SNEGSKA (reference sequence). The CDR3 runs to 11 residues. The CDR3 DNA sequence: TGCAGTGCTAGAGTGGTAGATACGCAGTATTTT. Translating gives CSARVVDTQYF.

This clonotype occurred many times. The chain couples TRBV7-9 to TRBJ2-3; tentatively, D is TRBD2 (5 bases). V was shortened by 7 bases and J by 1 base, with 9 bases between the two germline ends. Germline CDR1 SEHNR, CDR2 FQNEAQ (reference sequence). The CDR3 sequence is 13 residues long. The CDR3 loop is CASTLAGTDTQYF. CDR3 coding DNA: TGTGCCAGCACCCTAGCTGGCACAGATACGCAGTATTTT.

The CDR3 region is CASRHGQNTEAFF. CDR3 coding DNA: TGTGCCAGCAGACACGGACAGAACACTGAAGCTTTCTTT. The genes are TRBV6-2 or TRBV6-3 and TRBJ1-1, with D possibly TRBD1 on 5 matching bases. The CDR3 has 13 amino acids. CDR1 MNHEY and CDR2 SVGEGT come from the germline V gene. V was shortened by 6 bases and J by 1 base, with 9 bases between the two germline ends.

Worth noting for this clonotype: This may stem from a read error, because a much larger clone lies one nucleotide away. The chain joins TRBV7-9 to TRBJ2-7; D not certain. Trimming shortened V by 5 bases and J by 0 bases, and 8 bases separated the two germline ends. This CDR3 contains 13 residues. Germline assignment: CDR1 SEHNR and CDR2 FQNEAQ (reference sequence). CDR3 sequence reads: CASSPQISYEQYF. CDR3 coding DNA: TGTGCCAGCAGCCCACAGATCTCCTACGAGCAGTACTTC.

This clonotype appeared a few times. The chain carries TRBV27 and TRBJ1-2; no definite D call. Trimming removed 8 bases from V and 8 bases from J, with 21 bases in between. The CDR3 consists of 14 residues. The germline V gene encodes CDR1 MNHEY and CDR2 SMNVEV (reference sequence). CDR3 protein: CASSLLPTREGYTF. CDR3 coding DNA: TGTGCCAGCTCCCTACTACCGACCCGGGAGGGCTACACCTTC.

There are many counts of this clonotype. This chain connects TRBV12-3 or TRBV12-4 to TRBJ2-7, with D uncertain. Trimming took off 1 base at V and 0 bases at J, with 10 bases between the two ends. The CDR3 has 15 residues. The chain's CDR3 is CASSLVAGVSYEQYF. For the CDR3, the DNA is TGTGCCAGCAGTTTAGTTGCAGGAGTCTCCTACGAGCAGTACTTC.

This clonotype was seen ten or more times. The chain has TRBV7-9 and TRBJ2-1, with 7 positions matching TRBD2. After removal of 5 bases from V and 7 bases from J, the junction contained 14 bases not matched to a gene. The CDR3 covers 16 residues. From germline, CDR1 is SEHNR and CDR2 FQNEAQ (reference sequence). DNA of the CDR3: TGTGCCAGCAGCCCGTCCCCCAGGACTAGGGAAAATGAGCAGTTCTTC. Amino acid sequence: CASSPSPRTRENEQFF.

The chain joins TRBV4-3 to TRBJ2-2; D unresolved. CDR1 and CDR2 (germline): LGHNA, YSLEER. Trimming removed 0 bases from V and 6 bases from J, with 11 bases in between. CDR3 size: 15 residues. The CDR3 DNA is TGCGCCAGCAGCCAAGAGGGGTTAGCCCCCGGGGAGCTGTTTTTT. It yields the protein CASSQEGLAPGELFF.

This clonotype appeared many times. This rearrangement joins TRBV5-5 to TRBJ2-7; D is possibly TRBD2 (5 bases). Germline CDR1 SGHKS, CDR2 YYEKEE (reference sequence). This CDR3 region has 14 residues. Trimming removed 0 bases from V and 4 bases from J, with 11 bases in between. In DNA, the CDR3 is TGTGCCAGCAGCTTGGTAGGGAGCCTTTACGAGCAGTACGTC. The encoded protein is CASSLVGSLYEQYV.

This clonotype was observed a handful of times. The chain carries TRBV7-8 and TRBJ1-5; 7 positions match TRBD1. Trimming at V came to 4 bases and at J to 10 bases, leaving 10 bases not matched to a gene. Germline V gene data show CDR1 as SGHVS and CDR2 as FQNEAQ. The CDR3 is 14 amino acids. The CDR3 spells CASSYRDSPSPQHF. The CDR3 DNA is TGTGCCAGCAGCTACCGGGACAGTCCGTCTCCCCAGCATTTT.

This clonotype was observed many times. CDR3 DNA: TGTGCCAGCAGAGACGGACTAGCTCTGCAGACCCAGTACTTC. Translation: CASRDGLALQTQYF. V gene TRBV12-3 or TRBV12-4 combines with J gene TRBJ2-5, with 8 bases fitting TRBD2. After removal of 6 bases from V and 6 bases from J, the junction contained 9 bases not matched to a gene. CDR3 length: 14 residues.

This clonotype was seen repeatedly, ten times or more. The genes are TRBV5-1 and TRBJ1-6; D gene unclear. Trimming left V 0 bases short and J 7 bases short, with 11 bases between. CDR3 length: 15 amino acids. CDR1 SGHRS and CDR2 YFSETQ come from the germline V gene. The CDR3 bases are TGCGCCAGCAGCTTGGCACTGGTATCCAATTCACCCCTCCACTTT. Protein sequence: CASSLALVSNSPLHF.

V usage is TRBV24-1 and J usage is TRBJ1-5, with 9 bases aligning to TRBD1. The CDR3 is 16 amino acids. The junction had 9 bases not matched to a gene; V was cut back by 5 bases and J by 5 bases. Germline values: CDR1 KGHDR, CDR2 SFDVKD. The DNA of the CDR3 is TGTGCCACCAGTGCGGGAACAGGGGGCCTCTATCAGCCCCAGCATTTT. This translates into CATSAGTGGLYQPQHF.

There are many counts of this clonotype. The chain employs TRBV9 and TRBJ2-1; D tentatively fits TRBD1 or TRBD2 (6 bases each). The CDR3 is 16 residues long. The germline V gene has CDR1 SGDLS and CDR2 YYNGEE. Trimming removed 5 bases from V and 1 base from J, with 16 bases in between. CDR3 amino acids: CASSHGTGASYNEQFF. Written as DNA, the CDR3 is TGTGCCAGCAGTCACGGTACGGGGGCGTCCTACAATGAGCAGTTCTTC.

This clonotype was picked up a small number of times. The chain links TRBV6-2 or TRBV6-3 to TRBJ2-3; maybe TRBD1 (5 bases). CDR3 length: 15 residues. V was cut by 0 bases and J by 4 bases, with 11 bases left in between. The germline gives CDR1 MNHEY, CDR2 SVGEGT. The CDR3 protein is CASSYSKAGPDTQYF. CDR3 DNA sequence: TGTGCCAGCAGTTACTCGAAGGCAGGGCCAGATACGCAGTATTTT.

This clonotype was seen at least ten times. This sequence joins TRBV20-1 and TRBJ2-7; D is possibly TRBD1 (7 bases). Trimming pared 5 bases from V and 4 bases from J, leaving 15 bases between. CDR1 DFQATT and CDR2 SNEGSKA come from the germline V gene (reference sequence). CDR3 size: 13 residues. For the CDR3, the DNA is TGCAGTGCTCAGCTGCAGGGGGGTTACGAGCAGTACGTC. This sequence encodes CSAQLQGGYEQYV.

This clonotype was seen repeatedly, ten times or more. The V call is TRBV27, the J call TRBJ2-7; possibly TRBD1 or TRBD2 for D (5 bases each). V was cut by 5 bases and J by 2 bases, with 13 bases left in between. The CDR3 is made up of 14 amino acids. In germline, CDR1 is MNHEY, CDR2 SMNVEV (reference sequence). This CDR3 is CASSLGTVTYEQYF. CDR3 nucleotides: TGTGCCAGCAGTCTCGGGACGGTAACCTACGAGCAGTACTTC.

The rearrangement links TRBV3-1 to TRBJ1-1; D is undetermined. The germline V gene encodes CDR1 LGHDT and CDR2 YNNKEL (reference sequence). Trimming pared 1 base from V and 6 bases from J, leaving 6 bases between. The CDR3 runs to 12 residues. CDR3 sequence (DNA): TGTGCCAGCAGCCAAGTAGTCTCTGAAGCTTTCTTT. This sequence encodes CASSQVVSEAFF.

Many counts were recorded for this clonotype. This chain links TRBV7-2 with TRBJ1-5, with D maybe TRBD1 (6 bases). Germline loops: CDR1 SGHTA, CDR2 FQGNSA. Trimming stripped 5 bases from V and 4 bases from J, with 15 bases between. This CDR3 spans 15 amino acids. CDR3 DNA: TGTGCCAGCAGCACCAACGGGGGGCGTAATCAGCCCCAGCATTTT. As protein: CASSTNGGRNQPQHF.

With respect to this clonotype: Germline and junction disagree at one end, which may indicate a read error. For the CDR3, the DNA is TGTGCTAGCAGCTTTTCGTCGGCAGTTCAAGAGACCCAGTACTTC. As protein: CASSFSSAVQETQYF. The chain uses TRBV7-7 and TRBJ2-5; D not certain. This CDR3 comprises 15 residues. Germline loops: CDR1 SSHAT, CDR2 FNYEAQ (reference sequence).

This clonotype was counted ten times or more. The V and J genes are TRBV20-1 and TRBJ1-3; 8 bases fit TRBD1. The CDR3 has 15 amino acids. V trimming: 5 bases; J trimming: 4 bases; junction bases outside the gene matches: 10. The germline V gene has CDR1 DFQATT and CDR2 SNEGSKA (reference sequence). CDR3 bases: TGCAGTGCTCAGCCAGGGGGCGCTAGAGGAAACACCATATATTTT. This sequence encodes CSAQPGGARGNTIYF.

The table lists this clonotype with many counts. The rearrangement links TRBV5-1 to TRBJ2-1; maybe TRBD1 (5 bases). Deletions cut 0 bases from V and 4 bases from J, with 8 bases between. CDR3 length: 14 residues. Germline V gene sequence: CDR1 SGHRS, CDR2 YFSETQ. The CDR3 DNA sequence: TGCGCCAGCAGCTTGGGGACAAAATACAATGAGCAGTTCTTC. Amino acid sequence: CASSLGTKYNEQFF.

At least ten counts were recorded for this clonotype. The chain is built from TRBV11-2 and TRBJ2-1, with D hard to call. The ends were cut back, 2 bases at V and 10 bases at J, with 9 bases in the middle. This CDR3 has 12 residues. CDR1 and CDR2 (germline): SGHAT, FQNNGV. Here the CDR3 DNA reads TGTGCCAGCAGCTTATCTTGGTCCGAGCAGTTCTTC. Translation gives CASSLSWSEQFF.

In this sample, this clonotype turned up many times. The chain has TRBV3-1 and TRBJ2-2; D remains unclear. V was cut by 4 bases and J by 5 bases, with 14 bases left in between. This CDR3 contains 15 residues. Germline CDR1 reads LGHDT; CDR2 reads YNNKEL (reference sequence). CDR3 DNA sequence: TGTGCCAGCAGCCCCGGCCCTTTTGAGACCGGGGAGCTGTTTTTT. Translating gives CASSPGPFETGELFF.

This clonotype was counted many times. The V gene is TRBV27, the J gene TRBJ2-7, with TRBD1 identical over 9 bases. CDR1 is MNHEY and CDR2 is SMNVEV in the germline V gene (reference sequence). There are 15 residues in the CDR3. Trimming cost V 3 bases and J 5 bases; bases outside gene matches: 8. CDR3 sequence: CASSFKRQGGNEQYF. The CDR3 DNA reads TGTGCCAGCAGTTTTAAGAGACAGGGGGGAAACGAGCAGTACTTC.